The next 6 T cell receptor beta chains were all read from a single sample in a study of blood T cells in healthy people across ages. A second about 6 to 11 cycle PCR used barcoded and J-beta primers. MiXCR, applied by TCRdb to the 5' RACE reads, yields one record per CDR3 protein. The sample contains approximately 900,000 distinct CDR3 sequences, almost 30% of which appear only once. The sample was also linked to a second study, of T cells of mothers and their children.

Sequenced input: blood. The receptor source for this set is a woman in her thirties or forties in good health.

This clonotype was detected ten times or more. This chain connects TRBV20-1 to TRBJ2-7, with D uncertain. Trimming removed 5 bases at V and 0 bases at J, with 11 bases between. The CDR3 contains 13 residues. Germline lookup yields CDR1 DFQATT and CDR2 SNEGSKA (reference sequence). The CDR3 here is CSAFSRDSYEQYF. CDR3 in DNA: TGCAGTGCTTTCTCCAGAGACTCCTACGAGCAGTACTTC.

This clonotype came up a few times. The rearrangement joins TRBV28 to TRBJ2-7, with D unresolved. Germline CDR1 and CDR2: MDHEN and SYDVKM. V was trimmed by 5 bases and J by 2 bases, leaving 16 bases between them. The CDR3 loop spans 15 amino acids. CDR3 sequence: CASSPSGSGAYEQYF. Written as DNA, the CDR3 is TGTGCCAGCAGTCCCTCCGGCTCCGGCGCCTACGAGCAGTACTTC.

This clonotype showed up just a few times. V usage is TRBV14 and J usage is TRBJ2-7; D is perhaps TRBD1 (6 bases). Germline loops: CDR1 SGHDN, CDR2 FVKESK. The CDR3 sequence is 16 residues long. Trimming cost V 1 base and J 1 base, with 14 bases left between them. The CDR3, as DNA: TGTGCCAGCAGCCAAGTACACGGACAGCGTTCCTACGAGCAGTACTTC. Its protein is CASSQVHGQRSYEQYF.

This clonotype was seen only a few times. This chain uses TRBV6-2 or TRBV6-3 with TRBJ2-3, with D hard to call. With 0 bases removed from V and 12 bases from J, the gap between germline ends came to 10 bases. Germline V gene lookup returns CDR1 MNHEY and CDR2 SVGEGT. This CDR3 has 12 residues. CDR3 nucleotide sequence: TGTGCCAGCAGTTACTCGGCAGCAACTCAGTATTTT. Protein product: CASSYSAATQYF.

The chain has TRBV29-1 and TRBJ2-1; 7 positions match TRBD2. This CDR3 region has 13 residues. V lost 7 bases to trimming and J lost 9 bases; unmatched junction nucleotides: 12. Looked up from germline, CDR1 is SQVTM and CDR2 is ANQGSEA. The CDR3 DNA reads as TGCAGCGCCTCCGGGACTGGCGGGGGTGAGCAGTTCTTC. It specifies CSASGTGGGEQFF.

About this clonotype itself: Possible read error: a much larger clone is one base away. The CDR3 sequence is CASSLGGVTEQYF. CDR3 nucleotide sequence: TGTGCCAGCAGCTTAGGGGGGGTGACTGAGCAGTACTTC. The V gene is TRBV7-2, the J gene TRBJ2-5; D might be TRBD2 (6 bases). The CDR3 extends over 13 amino acids. The germline V and J ends were trimmed by 1 base and 11 bases, with 14 bases remaining between them. Germline CDR1 is SGHTA and CDR2 is FQGNSA.